These 24 T cell receptor beta chains originate from one sample sequenced in a study of blood T cell repertoires in COVID-19. The table came from immunoSEQ multiplex PCR; TCRdb's copy has only in-frame clones and leaves some out. The table has roughly 60,000 clones, 85% seen once. The sequenced material came from peripheral blood. These TCRs come from a human donor in a cohort sampled during active COVID-19.

The chain links TRBV2 to TRBJ2-2; TRBD2 aligns across 9 bases. The CDR3 has 15 amino acids. J lost 8 bases, V lost 2 bases, and 6 bases had no gene match. CDR1 SNHLY and CDR2 FYNNEI come from the germline V gene. Here the CDR3 reads CASSELAGGGGELFF. DNA of the CDR3: TGTGCCAGCAGTGAACTGGCGGGAGGGGGAGGGGAGCTGTTTTTT.

The gene calls are TRBV5-6 and TRBJ1-4; no clear D. V was pared by 4 bases and J by 0 bases, with 7 bases between. Per germline, CDR1 SGHDT and CDR2 YYEEEE. This CDR3 comprises 14 residues. The CDR3 DNA sequence: TGTGCCAGCAGCCAGACACCAACTAATGAAAAACTGTTTTTT. Protein product: CASSQTPTNEKLFF. The whole variable domain, remainder taken from reference TRBV5-6 and TRBJ1-4, is DAGVTQSPTHLIKTRGQQVTLRCSPKSGHDTVSWYQQALGQGPQFIFQYYEEEERQRGNFPDRFSGHQFPNYSSELNVNALLLGDSALYLCASSQTPTNEKLFFGSGTQLSVL.

The rearrangement uses TRBV5-1 and TRBJ2-7; 9 positions agree with TRBD1. This CDR3 has 13 amino acids. Germline-derived CDR1 and CDR2 are SGHRS and YFSETQ. With 6 bases clipped from V and 7 bases from J, the junction kept 8 bases outside the gene matches. This chain's CDR3 is CASNEQGAREQYF. Written as DNA, the CDR3 is TGCGCCAGCAATGAACAGGGGGCGCGAGAGCAGTACTTC.

The chain links TRBV11-2 to TRBJ2-7; D call uncertain. Trimming shortened V by 5 bases and J by 12 bases, and 14 bases separated the two germline ends. The CDR3 has 11 amino acids. CDR1 and CDR2 (germline): SGHAT, FQNNGV. DNA of the CDR3: TGTGCCAGCAGCCCCTTGGGTAGGAGGTACTTC. Encoded protein: CASSPLGRRYF.

The rearrangement uses TRBV7-9 and TRBJ2-7; 7 nucleotides align to TRBD2. Germline lookup yields CDR1 SEHNR and CDR2 FQNEAQ (reference sequence). Trimming removed 0 bases from V and 5 bases from J; junction bases left unmatched: 4. The CDR3 loop spans 14 amino acids. This CDR3 is CASSLARAGDEQYF. CDR3 sequence (DNA): TGTGCCAGCAGCTTAGCCAGGGCGGGGGACGAGCAGTACTTC.

The gene calls are TRBV3-1 (or the pseudogene TRBV3-2) and TRBJ2-5, with D perhaps TRBD2 (6 bases). CDR3 length: 17 residues. V gave up 1 base and J gave up 1 base, with 16 bases separating them. Germline-derived CDR1 and CDR2 are LGHDT and YNNKEL (reference sequence). CDR3 sequence: CASSQGGKGKGQETQYF. In DNA, the CDR3 is TGTGCCAGCAGCCAAGGCGGGAAGGGGAAAGGCCAAGAGACCCAGTACTTC.

This chain joins TRBV5-1 and TRBJ2-5; 10 nucleotides align to TRBD1. CDR3 length equals 14 residues. V shed 4 bases and J 5 bases; nucleotides not matched to a gene: 5. Germline V gene data show CDR1 as SGHRS and CDR2 as YFSETQ. The CDR3 spells CASSGGTGVETQYF. CDR3 DNA: TGCGCCAGCAGCGGAGGGACAGGGGTTGAGACCCAGTACTTC.

This chain uses TRBV24-1 with TRBJ2-2; 8 bases are a match to TRBD1. The CDR3 loop spans 15 amino acids. CDR1 is KGHDR and CDR2 is SFDVKD in the germline V gene. With 5 bases clipped from V and 7 bases from J, the junction kept 8 bases outside the gene matches. CDR3 bases: TGTGCCACCAGTGTAGGCAGGGGGCGCATCGGGGAGCTGTTTTTT. Its protein product is CATSVGRGRIGELFF.

The chain uses TRBV29-1 and TRBJ2-1; D is unclear. This CDR3 has 16 amino acids. Germline V gives CDR1 SQVTM, CDR2 ANQGSEA. V was shortened by 1 base and J by 4 bases, with 17 bases between the two germline ends. The CDR3 DNA is TGCAGCGTTGAAGTTACCTTACCACAGATATACAATGAGCAGTTCTTC. Protein product: CSVEVTLPQIYNEQFF.

CDR3 region: CASSEALASYEQYF. CDR3 nucleotides: TGTGCCAGCAGTGAAGCCCTAGCGAGCTACGAGCAGTACTTC. V is TRBV6-1 and J is TRBJ2-7; D is possibly TRBD2 (6 bases). This CDR3 spans 14 amino acids. The germline V gene encodes CDR1 MNHNS and CDR2 SASEGT. V dropped 0 bases and J dropped 3 bases, with 9 bases sitting between them.

The V and J genes are TRBV29-1 and TRBJ2-5; the D is unclear. The V end was cut by 4 bases, the J end by 4 bases, with 10 bases between. CDR1 and CDR2 (germline): SQVTM, ANQGSEA. The CDR3 loop spans 12 amino acids. The CDR3 protein is CSVVSGGETQYF. The CDR3 bases are TGCAGCGTTGTGTCCGGTGGAGAGACCCAGTACTTC.

This clone was seen only a few times. The gene calls are TRBV5-4 and TRBJ1-6; 7 nucleotides match TRBD1. Germline V CDR1 and CDR2: SGHNT, YYREEE (reference sequence). With 4 bases clipped from V and 0 bases from J, the junction kept 4 bases outside the gene matches. There are 16 residues in the CDR3. Here the CDR3 reads CASSPRQGSYNSPLHF. CDR3 DNA sequence: TGTGCCAGCAGCCCTCGACAGGGCTCCTATAATTCACCCCTCCACTTT.

The chain carries TRBV27 and TRBJ2-7; TRBD2 agrees at 15 bases. Per the germline V gene, CDR1 is MNHEY and CDR2 is SMNVEV (reference sequence). The CDR3 contains 15 residues. The junction had 6 bases not matched to a gene; V was cut back by 6 bases and J by 6 bases. The CDR3 DNA reads TGTGCCAGCAGGTGGGGACTAGCGGGAGGTGGCGAGCAGTACTTC. Translation gives CASRWGLAGGGEQYF.

The chain has TRBV5-1 and TRBJ2-7, with TRBD1 matching 9 bases. Germline loops: CDR1 SGHRS, CDR2 YFSETQ. This CDR3 has 12 amino acids. CDR3 sequence: CDSGTGMNEQYF. Here the CDR3 DNA reads TGCGACTCCGGGACAGGGATGAACGAGCAGTACTTC.

The J gene is TRBJ2-2, the V gene TRBV29-1; possibly TRBD1 for D (5 bases). V lost 2 bases and J lost 4, with 8 bases in between. The CDR3 extends over 13 amino acids. CDR1 is SQVTM, CDR2 ANQGSEA, per germline. In DNA, the CDR3 is TGCAGCGTTGAACAAAGGGGCACCGGGGAGCTGTTTTTT. Translated, it gives CSVEQRGTGELFF.

This chain links TRBV4-1 with TRBJ1-2; 9 bases are a match to TRBD1. With V trimmed by 5 bases and J by 4 bases, 8 bases remained unmatched. In germline, CDR1 is MGHRA, CDR2 YSYEKL. The CDR3 extends over 15 amino acids. The CDR3 coding sequence is TGCGCCAGCAGCGCCATTCCGGGACAGGGCTATGGCTACACCTTC. Its translation: CASSAIPGQGYGYTF.

This clone came up a few times. The J gene is TRBJ2-7, the V gene TRBV7-2, with D perhaps matching TRBD2 (5 bases). The CDR3 loop spans 12 amino acids. Germline V gives CDR1 SGHTA, CDR2 FQGNSA. V was pared by 6 bases and J by 2 bases, with 8 bases between. Here the CDR3 reads CASREAAYEQYF. The CDR3 DNA sequence: TGTGCCAGCAGGGAGGCGGCCTACGAGCAGTACTTC.

The chain employs TRBV29-1 and TRBJ2-1; 12 positions match TRBD2. The V segment lost 7 bases and the J segment 4 bases; nucleotides outside the gene matches: 5. The germline gives CDR1 SQVTM, CDR2 ANQGSEA. The CDR3 runs 14 residues. CDR3 sequence: CSARTSGAYNEQFF. In DNA, the CDR3 is TGCAGCGCCCGGACTAGCGGGGCTTACAATGAGCAGTTCTTC.

The rearrangement uses TRBV23-1 and TRBJ1-2; TRBD1 matches at 7 bases. TRBV23-1 qualifies as an ORF whose function is uncertain. The CDR3 extends over 16 amino acids. V lost 6 bases to trimming and J lost 3 bases; unmatched junction nucleotides: 13. The CDR3 DNA follows: TGCGCCAGCAGCCGGACCAAATTAGGACAGGACTATGGCTACACCTTC. Translating it yields CASSRTKLGQDYGYTF.

This clone showed up just once. The chain joins TRBV27 to TRBJ1-2; D possibly corresponds to TRBD1 (6 bases). Trimming cost V 5 bases and J 5 bases, with 18 bases left between them. CDR1 is MNHEY and CDR2 is SMNVEV in the germline V gene (reference sequence). The CDR3 is 15 amino acids. CDR3 sequence (DNA): TGTGCCAGCAGTGGACCGACTACCGGACAGTATGGCTACACCTTC. Its translation is CASSGPTTGQYGYTF.

This clone was seen just once. The chain carries TRBV7-9 and TRBJ1-2, with 8 positions matching TRBD1. CDR1 is SEHNR and CDR2 is FQNEAQ in the germline V gene (reference sequence). The trim removed 5 bases at V and 5 bases at J, leaving 10 bases unmatched. The CDR3 contains 15 residues. Here the CDR3 DNA reads TGTGCCAGCAGCCACCGAGGACAGGGAGGGTATGGCTACACCTTC. This sequence encodes CASSHRGQGGYGYTF.

The V gene is TRBV20-1, the J gene TRBJ1-5, with TRBD1 matching 7 bases. The length of the CDR3 is 14 residues. With V trimmed by 3 bases and J by 5 bases, 7 bases remained unmatched. The germline V gene encodes CDR1 DFQATT and CDR2 SNEGSKA (reference sequence). In DNA form, the CDR3 reads TGCAGTGCTAGTGCCCAGGGGGGCTATCAGCCCCAGCATTTT. This gives the protein CSASAQGGYQPQHF.

This chain uses TRBV27 with TRBJ1-1; the match to TRBD1 covers 9 bases. Trimming took 6 bases from V and 3 from J; bases not matched to a gene: 14. This CDR3 region has 17 residues. CDR1 is MNHEY, CDR2 SMNVEV, per germline (reference sequence). For the CDR3, the DNA is TGTGCCAGCAGCCCCTATACCTCTCGGACAGGGGACACTGAAGCTTTCTTT. Encoded protein: CASSPYTSRTGDTEAFF.

This chain joins TRBV6-2 or TRBV6-3 and TRBJ1-5, with D possibly being TRBD1 (5 bases). This CDR3 is built from 17 residues. The V gene lost 3 bases and the J gene lost 0 bases, with 15 bases spanning the gap. Germline values: CDR1 MNHEY, CDR2 SVGEGT. CDR3 coding DNA: TGTGCCAGCAGTTATGGAACAGGCACATATAGCAATCAGCCCCAGCATTTT. Its protein is CASSYGTGTYSNQPQHF.